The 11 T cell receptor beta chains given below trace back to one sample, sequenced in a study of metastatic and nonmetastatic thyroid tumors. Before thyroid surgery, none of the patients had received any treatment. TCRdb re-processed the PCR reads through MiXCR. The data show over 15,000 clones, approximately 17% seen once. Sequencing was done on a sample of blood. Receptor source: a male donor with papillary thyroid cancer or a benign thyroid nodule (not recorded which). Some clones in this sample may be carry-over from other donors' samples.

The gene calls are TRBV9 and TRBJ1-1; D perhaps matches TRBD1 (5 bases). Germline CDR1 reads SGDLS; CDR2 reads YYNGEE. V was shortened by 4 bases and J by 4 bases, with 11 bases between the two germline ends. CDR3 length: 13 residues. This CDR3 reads CASSTPGSTEAFF. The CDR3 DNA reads TGTGCCAGCAGCACACCAGGGAGCACTGAAGCTTTCTTT.

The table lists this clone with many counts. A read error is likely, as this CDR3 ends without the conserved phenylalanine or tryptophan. In nucleotides, the CDR3 is TGTGCCAGCAGTAGGACAGGGGGCACCGGGGAGCTGTTTTCT. As protein: CASSRTGGTGELFS. This rearrangement joins TRBV7-3 to TRBJ2-2, with 10 bases aligning to TRBD1. Germline V gene sequence: CDR1 SGHTA, CDR2 FQGTGA. Germline trimming cut 6 bases from V and 4 bases from J; bases unmatched to any gene: 2. The CDR3 contains 14 residues.

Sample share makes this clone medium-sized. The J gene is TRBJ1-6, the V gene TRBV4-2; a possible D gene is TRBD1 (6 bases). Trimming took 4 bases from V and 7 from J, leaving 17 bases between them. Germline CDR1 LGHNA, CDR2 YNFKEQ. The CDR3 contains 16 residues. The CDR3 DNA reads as TGTGCCAGCAGCCGGGGGGCTTACATCTCGAATTCACCCCTCCACTTT. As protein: CASSRGAYISNSPLHF.

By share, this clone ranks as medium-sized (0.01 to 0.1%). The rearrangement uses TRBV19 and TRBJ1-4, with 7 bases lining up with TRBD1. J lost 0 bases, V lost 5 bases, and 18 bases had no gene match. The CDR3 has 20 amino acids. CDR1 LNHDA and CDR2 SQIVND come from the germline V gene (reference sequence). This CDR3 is CASSHSWWQGVEATNEKLFF. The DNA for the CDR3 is TGTGCCAGTAGTCATTCCTGGTGGCAGGGGGTAGAAGCAACTAATGAAAAACTGTTTTTT.

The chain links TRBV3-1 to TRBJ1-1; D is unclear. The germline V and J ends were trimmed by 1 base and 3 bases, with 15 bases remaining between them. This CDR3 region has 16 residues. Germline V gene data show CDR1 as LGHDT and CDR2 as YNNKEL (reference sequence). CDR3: CASSQAVTFGDTEAFF. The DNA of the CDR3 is TGTGCCAGCAGCCAAGCGGTAACCTTTGGGGACACTGAAGCTTTCTTT.

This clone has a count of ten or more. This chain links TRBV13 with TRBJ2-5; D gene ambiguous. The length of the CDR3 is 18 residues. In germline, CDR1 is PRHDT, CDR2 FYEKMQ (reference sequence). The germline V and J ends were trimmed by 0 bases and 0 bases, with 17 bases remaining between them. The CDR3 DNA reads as TGTGCCAGCAGCTTAGGCCGTAACCTCGGCAGCAACCAAGAGACCCAGTACTTC. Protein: CASSLGRNLGSNQETQYF.

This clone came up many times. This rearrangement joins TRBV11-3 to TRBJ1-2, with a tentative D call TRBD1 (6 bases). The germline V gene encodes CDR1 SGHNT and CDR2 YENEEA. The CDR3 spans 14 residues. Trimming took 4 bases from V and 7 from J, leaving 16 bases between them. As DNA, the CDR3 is TGTGCCAGCAGCTCTTTACAGGGTTATCGTGGCTACACCTTC. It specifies CASSSLQGYRGYTF.

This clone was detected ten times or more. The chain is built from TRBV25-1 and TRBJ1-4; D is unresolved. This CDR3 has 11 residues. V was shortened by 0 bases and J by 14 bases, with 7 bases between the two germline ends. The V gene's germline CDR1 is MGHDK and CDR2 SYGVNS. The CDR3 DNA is TGTGCCAGCAGTGAATACGACTATCTGTTTTTT. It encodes CASSEYDYLFF.

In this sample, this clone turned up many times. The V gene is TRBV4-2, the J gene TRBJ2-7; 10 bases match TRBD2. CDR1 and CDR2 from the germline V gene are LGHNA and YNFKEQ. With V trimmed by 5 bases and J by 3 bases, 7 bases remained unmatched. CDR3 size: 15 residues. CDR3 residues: CASSKSSGSSYEQYF. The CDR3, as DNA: TGTGCCAGCAGCAAGTCTAGCGGGAGTAGCTACGAGCAGTACTTC.

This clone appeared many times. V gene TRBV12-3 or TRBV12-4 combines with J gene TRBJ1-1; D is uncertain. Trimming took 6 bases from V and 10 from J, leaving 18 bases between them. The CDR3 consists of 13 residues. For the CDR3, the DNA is TGTGCCAGCAGCCCAAGTGGCGGCACGCGAGCTTTCTTT. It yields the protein CASSPSGGTRAFF.

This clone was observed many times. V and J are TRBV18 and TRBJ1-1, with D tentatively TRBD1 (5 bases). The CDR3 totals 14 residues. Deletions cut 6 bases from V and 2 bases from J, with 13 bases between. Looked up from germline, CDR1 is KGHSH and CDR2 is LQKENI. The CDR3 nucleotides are TGTGCCAGCTCGTTGACTGACAGTAACACTGAAGCTTTCTTT. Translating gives CASSLTDSNTEAFF.